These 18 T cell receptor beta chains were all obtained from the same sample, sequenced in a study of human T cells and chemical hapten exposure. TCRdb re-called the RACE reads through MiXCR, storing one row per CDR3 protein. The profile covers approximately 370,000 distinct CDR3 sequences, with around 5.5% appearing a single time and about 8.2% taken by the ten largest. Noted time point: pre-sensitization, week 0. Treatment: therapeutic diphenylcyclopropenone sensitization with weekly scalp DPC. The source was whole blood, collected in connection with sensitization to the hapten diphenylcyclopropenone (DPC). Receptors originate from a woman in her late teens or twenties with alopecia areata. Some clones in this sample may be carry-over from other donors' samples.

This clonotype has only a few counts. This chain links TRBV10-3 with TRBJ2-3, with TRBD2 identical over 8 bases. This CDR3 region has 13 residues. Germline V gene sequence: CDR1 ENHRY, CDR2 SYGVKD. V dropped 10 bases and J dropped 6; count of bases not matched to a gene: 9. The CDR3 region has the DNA TGTGCCACGGCAGCGGGGGCAGCCGATACGCAGTATTTT. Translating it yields CATAAGAADTQYF.

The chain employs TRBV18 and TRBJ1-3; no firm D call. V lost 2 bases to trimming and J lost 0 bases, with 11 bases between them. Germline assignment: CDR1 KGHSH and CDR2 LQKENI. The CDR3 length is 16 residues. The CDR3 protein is CASSPFDGISGNTIYF. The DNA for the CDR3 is TGTGCCAGCTCACCATTTGATGGGATCTCTGGAAACACCATATATTTT.

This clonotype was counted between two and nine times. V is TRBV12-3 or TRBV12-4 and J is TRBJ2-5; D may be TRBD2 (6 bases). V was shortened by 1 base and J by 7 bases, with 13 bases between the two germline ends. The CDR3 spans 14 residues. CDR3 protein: CASSLGRGLSTQYF. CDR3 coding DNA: TGTGCCAGCAGTTTAGGGCGGGGTTTGTCGACCCAGTACTTC.

CDR3 bases: TGCAGTGCTAGACAGGCCAGTTCTAATTCACCCCTCCACTTT. Encoded protein: CSARQASSNSPLHF. The J gene is TRBJ1-6, the V gene TRBV20-1; D not resolved. Germline assignment: CDR1 DFQATT and CDR2 SNEGSKA (reference sequence). This CDR3 contains 14 residues. V was cut by 2 bases and J by 6 bases, with 11 bases left in between.

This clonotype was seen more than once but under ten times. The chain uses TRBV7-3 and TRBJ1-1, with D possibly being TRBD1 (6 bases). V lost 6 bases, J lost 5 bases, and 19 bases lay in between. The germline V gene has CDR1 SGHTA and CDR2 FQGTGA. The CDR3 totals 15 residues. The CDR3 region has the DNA TGTGCCAGCAGGCAAAAACAGGGCCTGGGGACTGAAGCTTTCTTT. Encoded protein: CASRQKQGLGTEAFF.

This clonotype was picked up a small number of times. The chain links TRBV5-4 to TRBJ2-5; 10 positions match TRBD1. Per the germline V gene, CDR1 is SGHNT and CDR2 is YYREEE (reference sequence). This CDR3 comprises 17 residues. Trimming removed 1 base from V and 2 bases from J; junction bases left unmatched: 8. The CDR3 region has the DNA TGTGCCAGCAGCTTGCGCGTGGGACAGGGGCCTCAAGAGACCCAGTACTTC. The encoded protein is CASSLRVGQGPQETQYF. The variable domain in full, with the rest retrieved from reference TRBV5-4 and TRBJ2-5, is ETGVTQSPTHLIKTRGQQVTLRCSSQSGHNTVSWYQQALGQGPQFIFQYYREEENGRGNFPPRFSGLQFPNYSSELNVNALELDDSALYLCASSLRVGQGPQETQYFGPGTRLLVL.

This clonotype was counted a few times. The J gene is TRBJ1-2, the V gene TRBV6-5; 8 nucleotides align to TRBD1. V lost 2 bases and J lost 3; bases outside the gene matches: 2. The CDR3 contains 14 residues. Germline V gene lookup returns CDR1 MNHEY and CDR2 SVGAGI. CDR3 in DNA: TGTGCCAGCAGTTACCGACAGGGGTACTATGGCTACACCTTC. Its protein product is CASSYRQGYYGYTF.

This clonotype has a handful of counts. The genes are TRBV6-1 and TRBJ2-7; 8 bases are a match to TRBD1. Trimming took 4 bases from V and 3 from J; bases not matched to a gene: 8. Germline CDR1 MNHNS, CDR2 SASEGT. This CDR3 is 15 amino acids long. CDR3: CASSVQTGANYEQYF. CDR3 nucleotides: TGTGCCAGCAGTGTCCAGACAGGGGCAAACTACGAGCAGTACTTC.

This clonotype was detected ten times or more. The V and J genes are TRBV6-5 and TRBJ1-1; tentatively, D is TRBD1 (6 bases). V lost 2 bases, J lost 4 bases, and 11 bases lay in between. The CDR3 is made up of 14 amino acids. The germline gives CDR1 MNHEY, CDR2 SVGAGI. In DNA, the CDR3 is TGTGCCAGCAGTTACCGCAAAGGGGGCACTGAAGCTTTCTTT. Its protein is CASSYRKGGTEAFF.

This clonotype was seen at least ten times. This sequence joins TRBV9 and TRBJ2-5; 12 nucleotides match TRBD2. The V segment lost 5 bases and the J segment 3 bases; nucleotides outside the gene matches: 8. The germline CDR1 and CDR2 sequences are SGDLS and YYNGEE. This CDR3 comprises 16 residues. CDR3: CASSPGLAGYEETQYF. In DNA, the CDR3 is TGTGCCAGCAGTCCTGGACTAGCGGGGTACGAAGAGACCCAGTACTTC. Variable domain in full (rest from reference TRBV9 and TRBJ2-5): DSGVTQTPKHLITATGQRVTLRCSPRSGDLSVYWYQQSLDQGLQFLIQYYNGEERAKGNILERFSAQQFPDLHSELNLSSLELGDSALYFCASSPGLAGYEETQYFGPGTRLLVL.

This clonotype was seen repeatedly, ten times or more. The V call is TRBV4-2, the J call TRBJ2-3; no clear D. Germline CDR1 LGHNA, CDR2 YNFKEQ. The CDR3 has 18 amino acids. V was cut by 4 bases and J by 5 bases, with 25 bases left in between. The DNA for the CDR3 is TGTGCCAGCAGCCGAAATCCAAAAGGCTGGGAAGGACGAGATACGCAGTATTTT. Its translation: CASSRNPKGWEGRDTQYF.

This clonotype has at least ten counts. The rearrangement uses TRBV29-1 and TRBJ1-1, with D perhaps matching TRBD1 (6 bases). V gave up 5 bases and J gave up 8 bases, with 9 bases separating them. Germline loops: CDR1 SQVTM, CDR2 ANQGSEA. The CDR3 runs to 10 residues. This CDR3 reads CSVLDREAFF. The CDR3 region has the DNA TGCAGCGTTCTGGACAGAGAAGCTTTCTTT.

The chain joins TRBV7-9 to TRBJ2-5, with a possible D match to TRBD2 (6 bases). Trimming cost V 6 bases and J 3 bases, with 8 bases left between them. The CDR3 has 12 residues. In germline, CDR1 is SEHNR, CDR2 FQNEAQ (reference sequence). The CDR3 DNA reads TGTGCCAGCAGTGGGGGGAAAGAGACCCAGTACTTC. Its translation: CASSGGKETQYF.

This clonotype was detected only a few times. The CDR3 loop is CASNVLSNQPQHF. CDR3 in DNA: TGTGCCAGTAATGTCCTTAGCAATCAGCCCCAGCATTTT. This chain links TRBV28 with TRBJ1-5; no definite D call. The CDR3 has 13 amino acids. V lost 9 bases and J lost 0, with 9 bases in between. Germline V gene lookup returns CDR1 MDHEN and CDR2 SYDVKM.

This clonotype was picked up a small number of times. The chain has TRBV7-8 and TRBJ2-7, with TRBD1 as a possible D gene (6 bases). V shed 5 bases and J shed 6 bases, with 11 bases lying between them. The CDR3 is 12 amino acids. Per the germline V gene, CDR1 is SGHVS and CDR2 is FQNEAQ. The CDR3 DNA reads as TGTGCCAGCAGCACCTACAGGGTCGAGCAGTACTTC. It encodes CASSTYRVEQYF.

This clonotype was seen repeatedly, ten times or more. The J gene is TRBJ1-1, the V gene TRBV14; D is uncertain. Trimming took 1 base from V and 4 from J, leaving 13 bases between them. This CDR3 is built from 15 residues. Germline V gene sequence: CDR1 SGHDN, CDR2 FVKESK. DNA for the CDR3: TGTGCCAGCAGCCAAGTTAAGGGAGGTAGCACTGAAGCTTTCTTT. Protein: CASSQVKGGSTEAFF.

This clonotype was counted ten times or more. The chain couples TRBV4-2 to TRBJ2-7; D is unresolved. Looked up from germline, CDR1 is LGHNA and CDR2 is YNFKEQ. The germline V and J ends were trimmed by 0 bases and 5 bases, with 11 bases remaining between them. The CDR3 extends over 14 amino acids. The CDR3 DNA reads TGTGCCAGCAGCCAAGAGGTTTGGGCCGACGAGCAGTACTTC. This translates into CASSQEVWADEQYF.

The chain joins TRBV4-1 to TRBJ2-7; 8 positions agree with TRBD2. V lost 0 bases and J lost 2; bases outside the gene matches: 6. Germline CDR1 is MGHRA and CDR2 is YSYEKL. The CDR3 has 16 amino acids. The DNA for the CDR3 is TGCGCCAGCAGCCAAGATGTAGCGGGGAGCCCCTACGAGCAGTACTTC. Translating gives CASSQDVAGSPYEQYF.